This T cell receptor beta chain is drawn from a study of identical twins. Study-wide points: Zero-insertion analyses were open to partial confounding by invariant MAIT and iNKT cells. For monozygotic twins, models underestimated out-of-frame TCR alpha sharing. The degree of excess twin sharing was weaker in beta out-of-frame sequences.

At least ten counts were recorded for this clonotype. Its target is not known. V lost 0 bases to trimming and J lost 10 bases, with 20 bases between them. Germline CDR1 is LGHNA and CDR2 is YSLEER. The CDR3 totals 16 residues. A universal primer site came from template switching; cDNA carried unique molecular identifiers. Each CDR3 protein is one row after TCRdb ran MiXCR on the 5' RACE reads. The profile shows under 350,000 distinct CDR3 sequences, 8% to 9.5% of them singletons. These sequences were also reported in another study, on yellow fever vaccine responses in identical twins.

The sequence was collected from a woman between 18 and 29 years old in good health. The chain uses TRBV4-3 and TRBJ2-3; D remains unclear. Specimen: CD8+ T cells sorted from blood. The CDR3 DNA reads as TGCGCCAGCAGCCAAGATCGAGCCTACGATAACGTCGCGCAGTATTTT. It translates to CASSQDRAYDNVAQYF.